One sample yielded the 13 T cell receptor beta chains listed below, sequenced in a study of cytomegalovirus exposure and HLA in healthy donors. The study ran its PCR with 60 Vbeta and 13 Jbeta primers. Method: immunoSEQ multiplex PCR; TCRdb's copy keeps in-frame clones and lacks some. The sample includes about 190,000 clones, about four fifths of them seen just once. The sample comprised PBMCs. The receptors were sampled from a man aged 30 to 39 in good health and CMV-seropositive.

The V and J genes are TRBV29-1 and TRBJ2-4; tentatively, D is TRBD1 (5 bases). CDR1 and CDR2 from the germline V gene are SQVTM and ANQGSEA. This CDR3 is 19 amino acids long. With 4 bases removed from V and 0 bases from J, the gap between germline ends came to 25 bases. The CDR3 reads CSVVFGQGWSPVAKNIQYF. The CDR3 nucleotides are TGCAGCGTTGTATTCGGGCAGGGATGGTCCCCGGTAGCCAAAAACATTCAGTACTTC.

The CDR3 region is CASSSERGAYEQYF. The CDR3, as DNA: TGTGCCAGCAGCTCCGAGCGGGGGGCCTACGAGCAGTACTTC. The chain carries TRBV7-9 and TRBJ2-7; 9 nucleotides agree with TRBD2. With V trimmed by 4 bases and J by 2 bases, 3 bases remained unmatched. This CDR3 has 14 residues. Germline assignment: CDR1 SEHNR and CDR2 FQNEAQ (reference sequence).

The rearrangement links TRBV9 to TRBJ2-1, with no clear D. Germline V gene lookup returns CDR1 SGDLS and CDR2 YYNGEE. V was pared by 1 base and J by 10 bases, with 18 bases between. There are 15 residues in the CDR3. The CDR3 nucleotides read TGTGCCAGCAGCGTAAAAGGCACCTATACAGAGGAGCAGTTCTTC. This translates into CASSVKGTYTEEQFF.

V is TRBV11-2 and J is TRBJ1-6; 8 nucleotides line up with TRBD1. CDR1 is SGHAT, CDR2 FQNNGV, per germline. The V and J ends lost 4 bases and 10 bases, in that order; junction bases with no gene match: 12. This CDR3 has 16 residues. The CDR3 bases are TGTGCCAGCAGCTCAGTAAGGACAGGGAATGGATCACCCCTCCACTTT. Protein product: CASSSVRTGNGSPLHF.

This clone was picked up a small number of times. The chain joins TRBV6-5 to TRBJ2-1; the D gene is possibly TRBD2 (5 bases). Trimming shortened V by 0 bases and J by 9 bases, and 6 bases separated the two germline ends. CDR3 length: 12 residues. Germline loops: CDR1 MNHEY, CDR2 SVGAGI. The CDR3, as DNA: TGTGCCAGCAGTTACTCCGGGGTTGAGCAGTTCTTC. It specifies CASSYSGVEQFF.

CDR3: CASRLGQGRNTIYF. The DNA of the CDR3 is TGCGCCAGCAGACTAGGACAGGGAAGAAACACCATATATTTT. V gene TRBV5-1 combines with J gene TRBJ1-3; 8 bases align to TRBD1. V was clipped by 5 bases and J by 5 bases; unmatched bases: 6. The germline gives CDR1 SGHRS, CDR2 YFSETQ. CDR3 length: 14 residues.

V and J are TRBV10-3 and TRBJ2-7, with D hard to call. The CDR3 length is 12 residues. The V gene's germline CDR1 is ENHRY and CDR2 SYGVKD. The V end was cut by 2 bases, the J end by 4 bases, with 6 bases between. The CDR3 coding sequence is TGTGCCATCAGTGAGCTTGTATACGAGCAGTACTTC. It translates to CAISELVYEQYF.

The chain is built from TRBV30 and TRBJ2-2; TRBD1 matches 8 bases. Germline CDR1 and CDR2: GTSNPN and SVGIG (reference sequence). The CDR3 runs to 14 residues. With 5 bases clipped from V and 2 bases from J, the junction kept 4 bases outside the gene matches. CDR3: CAWATGANTGELFF. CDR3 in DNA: TGTGCCTGGGCGACAGGGGCTAACACCGGGGAGCTGTTTTTT.

This CDR3 is CASSWDRHSGANVLTF. The CDR3 region has the DNA TGTGCCAGCAGCTGGGACAGACACTCTGGGGCCAACGTCCTGACTTTC. The gene calls are TRBV2 and TRBJ2-6, with 7 bases identical to TRBD1. V shed 6 bases and J 0 bases; nucleotides not matched to a gene: 5. The CDR3 spans 16 residues. Germline assignment: CDR1 SNHLY and CDR2 FYNNEI.

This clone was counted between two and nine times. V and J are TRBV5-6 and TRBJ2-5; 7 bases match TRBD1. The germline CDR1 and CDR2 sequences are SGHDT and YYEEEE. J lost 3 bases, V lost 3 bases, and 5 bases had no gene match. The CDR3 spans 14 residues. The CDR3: CASSYSGTEETQYF. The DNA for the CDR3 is TGTGCCAGCAGCTACTCCGGGACAGAAGAGACCCAGTACTTC.

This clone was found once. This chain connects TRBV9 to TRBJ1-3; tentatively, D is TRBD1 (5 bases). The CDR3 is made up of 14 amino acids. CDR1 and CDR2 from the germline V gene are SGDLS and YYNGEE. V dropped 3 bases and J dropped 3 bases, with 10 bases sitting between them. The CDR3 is CASSAQGGGNTIYF. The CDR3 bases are TGTGCCAGCAGCGCCCAGGGAGGTGGAAACACCATATATTTT.

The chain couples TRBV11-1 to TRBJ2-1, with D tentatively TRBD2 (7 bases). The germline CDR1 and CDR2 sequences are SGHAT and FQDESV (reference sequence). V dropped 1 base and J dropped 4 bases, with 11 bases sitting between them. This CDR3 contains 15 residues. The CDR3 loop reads CASSLGGGPYNEQFF. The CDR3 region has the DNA TGTGCCAGCAGCTTAGGCGGGGGCCCTTACAATGAGCAGTTCTTC.

The CDR3, as DNA: TGCGCCAGCAGCTGGGGGGGGGCCGGTGAGCAGTTCTTC. Protein sequence: CASSWGGAGEQFF. The genes are TRBV5-1 and TRBJ2-1; tentative D call: TRBD2 (7 bases). Germline CDR1 and CDR2: SGHRS and YFSETQ. The CDR3 spans 13 residues. The V end lost 3 bases, the J end lost 9 bases, and 13 bases lay between the germline ends. The full variable domain, in which reference TRBV5-1 and TRBJ2-1 provide the parts outside the CDR3, is KAGVTQTPRYLIKTRGQQVTLSCSPISGHRSVSWYQQTPGQGLQFLFEYFSETQRNKGNFPGRFSGRQFSNSRSEMNVSTLELGDSALYLCASSWGGAGEQFFGPGTRLTVL.